The T cell receptor (beta chain) under discussion was sequenced for a study of blood T cell repertoires in COVID-19. Study-wide context: Material from acute and convalescent COVID-19 was sourced from the United States, Italy and Spain.

The method was immunoSEQ multiplex PCR; TCRdb's version includes in-frame clones alone and lacks a portion of them. The repertoire holds 300,000 to 400,000 clones, with 80% to 90% as singletons. The CDR3 runs to 14 residues. Germline V gene sequence: CDR1 KGHSH, CDR2 LQKENI. V shed 3 bases and J shed 5 bases, with 13 bases lying between them. Ages ranged from about 18 to 89 years, with residence in about 24 US areas. Which cohort a participant joined came from the clinical history participants gave. The source of this sequence is a woman between 35 and 50 years old with acute COVID-19. The sequencing input was PBMCs or T cells enriched from blood (not recorded which). The chain employs TRBV18 and TRBJ1-1; tentatively, D is TRBD1 (5 bases). CDR3 coding DNA: TGTGCCAGCTCACCCGTAGGGGAGGGGACTGAAGCTTTCTTT. Its protein product is CASSPVGEGTEAFF.